This TCR beta chain was sequenced in a study of blood T cell repertoires in COVID-19. This CDR3 has 18 amino acids. The V and J ends lost 7 bases and 0 bases respectively, with 19 bases between them. Per the germline V gene, CDR1 is LNHDA and CDR2 is SQIVND (reference sequence). As originally analysed: Researchers report that nucleated cell counts were estimated from reference gene primer amplification. TCRdb's copy holds only in-frame clones and misses some; the assay was immunoSEQ multiplex PCR. The V and J calls and the clone size are those of that table, but D and trimming were determined from the DNA. The sample comprises almost 350,000 clones, 88% of which are singletons, and approximately 0.97% rests with the top ten.

The sequencing input was PBMCs or T cells enriched from blood (not recorded which). The chain employs TRBV19 and TRBJ2-6; the D gene is possibly TRBD1 (6 bases). The TCR was taken from a woman aged 25 to 39 who had been exposed to COVID-19. CDR3 in amino acids: CASTEGTRWRSGANVLTF. The CDR3 nucleotides are TGTGCCAGTACCGAGGGGACACGTTGGCGCTCTGGGGCCAACGTCCTGACTTTC.